This T cell receptor (beta chain) was sequenced during a study of blood T cell repertoires in COVID-19. Study in general: From T cells, B-cell-depleted T cells, or PBMCs came the material, which was cDNA or gDNA.

Trimming left V 4 bases short and J 3 bases short, with 11 bases between. CDR3 length equals 15 residues. From germline, CDR1 is KGHDR and CDR2 SFDVKD. In the original processing: How many nucleated cells were present was estimated from reference gene primer amplification. Assay used: immunoSEQ multiplex PCR; TCRdb lists only in-frame clones, some missing. For V, J and clone size, that table is used; D and trimming come from the DNA. Here the sample spans about 74,000 clones, about nine tenths being singletons. The rearrangement uses TRBV24-1 and TRBJ2-2, with D perhaps TRBD1 (5 bases). Sample: peripheral blood. The clonotype originates from a human donor in a cohort sampled during active COVID-19. The CDR3 is CATSENTGYTGELFF. The DNA for the CDR3 is TGTGCCACCAGTGAAAATACAGGATACACCGGGGAGCTGTTTTTT.